This T cell receptor beta chain was identified during a study of T cell responses to AZD1222 COVID-19 vaccine. Notes on the study in general: Without day 14 samples, only post-peak T cell repertoires were studied. Among vaccine-associated CD4 TCRs, coverage spanned spike, with dominance at 160-218 and 743-854. Seropositive at baseline were only six AZD1222 recipients. Clonal diversity was possibly underestimated, and white British individuals and females predominated among donors.

About this clone: Its matching antigen is unknown.

Measured with immunoSEQ multiplex PCR; TCRdb has only the in-frame clones, and not every one. The repertoire has about 120,000 clones, around 93% of them found once; the top ten carry 5%. The material sequenced was peripheral blood, taken 28 days after the second AZD1222 dose. This receptor was taken from an adult who received the AZD1222 COVID-19 vaccine.

Written as DNA, the CDR3 is TGCGCCAGCAGCGCGACTACAGCGCTCACCGGGGAGCTGTTTTTT. Amino acids: CASSATTALTGELFF. The chain has TRBV5-1 and TRBJ2-2; the D gene is possibly TRBD2 (5 bases). Germline assignment: CDR1 SGHRS and CDR2 YFSETQ. The ends were cut back, 4 bases at V and 4 bases at J, with 14 bases in the middle. The CDR3 runs to 15 residues. Together with reference TRBV5-1 and TRBJ2-2, the CDR3 gives the full variable domain: KAGVTQTPRYLIKTRGQQVTLSCSPISGHRSVSWYQQTPGQGLQFLFEYFSETQRNKGNFPGRFSGRQFSNSRSEMNVSTLELGDSALYLCASSATTALTGELFFGEGSRLTVL.